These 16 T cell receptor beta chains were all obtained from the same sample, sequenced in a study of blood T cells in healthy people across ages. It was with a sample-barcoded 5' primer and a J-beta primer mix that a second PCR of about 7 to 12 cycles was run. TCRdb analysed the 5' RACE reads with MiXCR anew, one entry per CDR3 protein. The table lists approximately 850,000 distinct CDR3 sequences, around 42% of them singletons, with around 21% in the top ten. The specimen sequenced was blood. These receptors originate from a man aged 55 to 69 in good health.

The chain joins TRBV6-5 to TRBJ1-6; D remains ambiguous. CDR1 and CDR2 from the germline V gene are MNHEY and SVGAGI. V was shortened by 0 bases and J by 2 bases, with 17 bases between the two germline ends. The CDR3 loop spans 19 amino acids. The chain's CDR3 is CASSYSFPSGSPYNSPLHF. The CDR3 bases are TGTGCCAGCAGTTACTCGTTCCCCTCCGGGAGCCCCTATAATTCACCCCTCCACTTT.

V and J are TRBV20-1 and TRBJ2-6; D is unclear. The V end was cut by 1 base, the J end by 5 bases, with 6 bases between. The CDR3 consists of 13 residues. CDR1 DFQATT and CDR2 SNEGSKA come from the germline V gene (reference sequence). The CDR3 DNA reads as TGCAGTGCTAGAGGACACCGGGCCAACGTCCTGACTTTC. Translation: CSARGHRANVLTF.

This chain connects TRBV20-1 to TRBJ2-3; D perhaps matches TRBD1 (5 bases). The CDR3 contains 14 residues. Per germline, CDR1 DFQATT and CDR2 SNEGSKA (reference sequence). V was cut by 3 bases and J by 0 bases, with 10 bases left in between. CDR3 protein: CSASGATSTDTQYF. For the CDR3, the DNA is TGCAGTGCTAGTGGGGCTACTAGCACAGATACGCAGTATTTT.

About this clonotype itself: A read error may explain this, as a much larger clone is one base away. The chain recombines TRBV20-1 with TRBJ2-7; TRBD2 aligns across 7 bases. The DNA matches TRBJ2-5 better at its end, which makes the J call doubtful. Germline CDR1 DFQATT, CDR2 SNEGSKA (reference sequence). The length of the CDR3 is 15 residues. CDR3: CSAASPSSGEETQYF. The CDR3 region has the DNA TGCAGTGCTGCCAGCCCCTCCAGCGGGGAAGAGACCCAGTACTTC.

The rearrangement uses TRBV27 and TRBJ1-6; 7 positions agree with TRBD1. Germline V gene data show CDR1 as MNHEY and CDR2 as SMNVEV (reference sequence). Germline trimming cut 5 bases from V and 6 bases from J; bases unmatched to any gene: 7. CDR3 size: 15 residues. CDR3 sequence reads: CASSPTGVPNSPLHF. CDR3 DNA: TGTGCCAGCAGTCCTACAGGGGTCCCTAATTCACCCCTCCACTTT.

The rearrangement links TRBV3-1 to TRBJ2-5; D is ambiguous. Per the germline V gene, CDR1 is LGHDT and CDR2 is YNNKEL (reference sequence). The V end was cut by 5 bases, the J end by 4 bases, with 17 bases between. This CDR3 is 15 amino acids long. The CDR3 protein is CASSTDPTYRETQYF. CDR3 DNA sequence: TGTGCCAGCAGCACAGACCCTACCTATAGAGAGACCCAGTACTTC.

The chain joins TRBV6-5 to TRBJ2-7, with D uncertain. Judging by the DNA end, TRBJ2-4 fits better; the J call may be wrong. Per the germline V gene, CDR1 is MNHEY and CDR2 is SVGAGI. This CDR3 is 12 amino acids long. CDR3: CASRNAKNIQYF. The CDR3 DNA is TGTGCCAGCAGGAACGCCAAAAACATTCAGTACTTC.

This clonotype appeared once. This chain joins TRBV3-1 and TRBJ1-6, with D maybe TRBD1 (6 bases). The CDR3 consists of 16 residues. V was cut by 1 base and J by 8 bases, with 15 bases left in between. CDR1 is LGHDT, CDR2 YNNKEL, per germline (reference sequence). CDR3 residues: CASSQGTAARYSPLHF. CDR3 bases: TGTGCCAGCAGCCAAGGGACAGCCGCTAGGTATTCACCCCTCCACTTT. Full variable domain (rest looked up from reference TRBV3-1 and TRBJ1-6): DTAVSQTPKYLVTQMGNDKSIKCEQNLGHDTMYWYKQDSKKFLKIMFSYNNKELIINETVPNRFSPKSPDKAHLNLHINSLELGDSAVYFCASSQGTAARYSPLHFGNGTRLTVT.

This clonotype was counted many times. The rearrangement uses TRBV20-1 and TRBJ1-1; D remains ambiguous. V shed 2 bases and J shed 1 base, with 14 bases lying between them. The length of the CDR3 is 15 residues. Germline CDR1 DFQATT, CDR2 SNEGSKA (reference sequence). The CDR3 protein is CSARSRRGKNTEAFF. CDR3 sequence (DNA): TGCAGTGCTAGATCCCGCCGCGGGAAGAACACTGAAGCTTTCTTT.

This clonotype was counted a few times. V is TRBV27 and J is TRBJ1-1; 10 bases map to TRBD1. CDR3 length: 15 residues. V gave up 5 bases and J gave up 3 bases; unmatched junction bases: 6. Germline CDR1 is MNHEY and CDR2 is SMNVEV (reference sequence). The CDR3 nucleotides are TGTGCCAGCAGTGAGCCGGGACAGGGGTACACTGAAGCTTTCTTT. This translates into CASSEPGQGYTEAFF.

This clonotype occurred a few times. This CDR3 reads CASSLWTGQDGYTF. The CDR3 DNA sequence: TGTGCCAGCAGCTTATGGACCGGGCAGGATGGCTACACCTTC. The V gene is TRBV11-1, the J gene TRBJ1-2; D uncertain. The CDR3 contains 14 residues. V shed 2 bases and J shed 6 bases, with 13 bases lying between them. Germline V CDR1 and CDR2: SGHAT, FQDESV (reference sequence).

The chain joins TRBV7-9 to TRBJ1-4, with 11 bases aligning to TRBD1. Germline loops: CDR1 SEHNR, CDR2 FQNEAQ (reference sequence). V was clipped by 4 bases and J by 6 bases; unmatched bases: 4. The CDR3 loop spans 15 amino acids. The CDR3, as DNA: TGTGCCAGCAGCTCCGGACAGGGGGCGCATGAAAAACTGTTTTTT. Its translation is CASSSGQGAHEKLFF.

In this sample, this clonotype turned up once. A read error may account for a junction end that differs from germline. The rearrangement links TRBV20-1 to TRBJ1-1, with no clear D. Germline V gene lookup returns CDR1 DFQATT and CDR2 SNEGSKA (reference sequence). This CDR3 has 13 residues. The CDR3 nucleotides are TGCAGTACTAGGGCGGACTTGAACACTGAAGCTTTCTTT. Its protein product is CSTRADLNTEAFF.

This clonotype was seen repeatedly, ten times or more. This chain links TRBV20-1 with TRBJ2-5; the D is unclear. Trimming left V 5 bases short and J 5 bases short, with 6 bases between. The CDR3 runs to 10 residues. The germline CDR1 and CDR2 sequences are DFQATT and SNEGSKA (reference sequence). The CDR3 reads CSASTETQYF. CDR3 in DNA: TGCAGTGCTTCGACCGAGACCCAGTACTTC.

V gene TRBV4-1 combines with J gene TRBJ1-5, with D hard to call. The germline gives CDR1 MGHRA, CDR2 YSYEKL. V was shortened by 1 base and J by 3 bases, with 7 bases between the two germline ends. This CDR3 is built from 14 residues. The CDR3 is CASSQGPNNQPQHF. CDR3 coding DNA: TGCGCCAGCAGCCAAGGACCGAACAATCAGCCCCAGCATTTT.

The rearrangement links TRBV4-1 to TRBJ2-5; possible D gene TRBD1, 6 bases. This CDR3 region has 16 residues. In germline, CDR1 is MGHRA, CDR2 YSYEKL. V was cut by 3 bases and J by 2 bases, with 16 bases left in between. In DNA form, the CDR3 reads TGCGCCAGCAGCCATTCTCCGGGACACCGACAAGAGACCCAGTACTTC. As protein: CASSHSPGHRQETQYF.